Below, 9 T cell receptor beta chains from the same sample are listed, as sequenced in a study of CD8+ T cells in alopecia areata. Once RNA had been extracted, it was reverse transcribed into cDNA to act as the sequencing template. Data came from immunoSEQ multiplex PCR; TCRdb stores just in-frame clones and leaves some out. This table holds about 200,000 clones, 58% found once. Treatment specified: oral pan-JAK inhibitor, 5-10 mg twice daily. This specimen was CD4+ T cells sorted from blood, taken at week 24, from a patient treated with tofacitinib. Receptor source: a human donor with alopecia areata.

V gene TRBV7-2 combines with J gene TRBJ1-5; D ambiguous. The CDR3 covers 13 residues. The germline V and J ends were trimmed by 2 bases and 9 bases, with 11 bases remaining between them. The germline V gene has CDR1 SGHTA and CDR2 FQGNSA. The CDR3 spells CASSLQGSGPQHF. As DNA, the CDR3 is TGTGCCAGCAGCTTACAAGGGTCAGGGCCCCAGCATTTT.

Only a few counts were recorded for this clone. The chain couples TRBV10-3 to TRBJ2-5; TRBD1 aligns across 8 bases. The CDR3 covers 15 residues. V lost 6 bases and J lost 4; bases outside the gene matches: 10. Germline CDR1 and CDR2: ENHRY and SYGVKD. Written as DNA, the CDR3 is TGTGCCATCAGGCCAGGGACAGGCCCCACAGAGACCCAGTACTTC. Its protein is CAIRPGTGPTETQYF.

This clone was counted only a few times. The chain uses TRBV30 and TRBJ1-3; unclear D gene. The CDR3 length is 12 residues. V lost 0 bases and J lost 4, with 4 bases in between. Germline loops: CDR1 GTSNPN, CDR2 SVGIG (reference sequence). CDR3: CAWSVTGNTIYF. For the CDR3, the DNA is TGTGCCTGGAGTGTCACGGGAAACACCATATATTTT.

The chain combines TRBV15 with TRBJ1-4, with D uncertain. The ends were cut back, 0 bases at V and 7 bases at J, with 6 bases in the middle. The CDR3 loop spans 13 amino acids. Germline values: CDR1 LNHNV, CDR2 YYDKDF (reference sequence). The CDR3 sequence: CATSRDRSEKLFF. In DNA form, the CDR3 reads TGTGCCACCAGCAGAGATCGTAGTGAAAAACTGTTTTTT.

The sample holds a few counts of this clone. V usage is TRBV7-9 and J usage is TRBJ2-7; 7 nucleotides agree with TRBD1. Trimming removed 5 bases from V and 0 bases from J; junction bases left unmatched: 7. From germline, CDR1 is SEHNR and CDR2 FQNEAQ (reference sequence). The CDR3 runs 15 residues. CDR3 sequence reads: CASSGRTGVSYEQYF. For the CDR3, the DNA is TGTGCCAGCAGCGGCCGGACAGGCGTCTCCTACGAGCAGTACTTC.

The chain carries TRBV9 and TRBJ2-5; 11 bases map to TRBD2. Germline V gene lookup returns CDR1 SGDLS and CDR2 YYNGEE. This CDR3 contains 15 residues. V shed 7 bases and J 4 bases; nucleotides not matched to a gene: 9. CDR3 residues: CASLRRTSGPETQYF. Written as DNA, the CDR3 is TGTGCCAGCTTAAGGCGGACTAGCGGGCCAGAGACCCAGTACTTC. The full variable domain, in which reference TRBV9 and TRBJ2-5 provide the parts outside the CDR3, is DSGVTQTPKHLITATGQRVTLRCSPRSGDLSVYWYQQSLDQGLQFLIQYYNGEERAKGNILERFSAQQFPDLHSELNLSSLELGDSALYFCASLRRTSGPETQYFGPGTRLLVL.

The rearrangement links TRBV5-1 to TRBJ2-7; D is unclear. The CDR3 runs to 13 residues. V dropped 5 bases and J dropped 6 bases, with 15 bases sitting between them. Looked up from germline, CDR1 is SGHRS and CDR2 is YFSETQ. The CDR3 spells CASRQETDGEQYF. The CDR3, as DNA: TGCGCCAGCAGGCAGGAGACGGACGGCGAGCAGTACTTC.

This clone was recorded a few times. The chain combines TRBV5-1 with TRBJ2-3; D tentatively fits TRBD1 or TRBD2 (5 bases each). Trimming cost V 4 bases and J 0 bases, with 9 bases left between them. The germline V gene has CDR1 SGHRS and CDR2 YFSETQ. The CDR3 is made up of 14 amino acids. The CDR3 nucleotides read TGCGCCAGCAGCGTCCGGGACAGCACAGATACGCAGTATTTT. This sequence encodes CASSVRDSTDTQYF.

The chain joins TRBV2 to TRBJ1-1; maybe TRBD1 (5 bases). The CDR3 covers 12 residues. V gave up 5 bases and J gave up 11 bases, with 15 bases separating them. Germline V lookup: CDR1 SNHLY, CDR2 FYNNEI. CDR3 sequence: CASSYDRWTAFF. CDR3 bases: TGTGCCAGCAGTTACGACAGATGGACGGCTTTCTTT.